Listed below are T cell receptor beta chains from one sample, sequenced in a study of T cell responses to AZD1222 COVID-19 vaccine. Using immunoSEQ multiplex PCR, the repertoire was profiled, and TCRdb retains in-frame clones only, with some absent. The sample consists of about 100,000 clones, roughly 89% of them appearing once. Here the sequenced sample was peripheral blood, taken on day 0 of AZD1222 vaccination. These receptor sequences come from an adult in good health. Both conserved end residues are part of each CDR3. Fields, in order: D gene, J gene, V gene, clone size, CDR3 protein, CDR3 DNA. D genes are given only for firm matches. Only part of the rows carry a size: once, few, many, or a class if the clone is expanded.

>TRBD2|TRBJ2-4|TRBV7-9|NA
CASSFGTSKNIQYF
TGTGCCAGCAGCTTTGGGACTAGTAAAAACATTCAGTACTTC
>NA|TRBJ1-1|TRBV7-3|NA
CASSPAGLGTEAFF
TGTGCCAGCAGCCCCGCGGGCCTAGGCACTGAAGCTTTCTTT
>NA|TRBJ1-1|TRBV7-3|NA
CASSLTGSGATEAFF
TGTGCCAGCAGCTTAACGGGGTCGGGGGCGACTGAAGCTTTCTTT
>TRBD1|TRBJ1-1|TRBV4-3|NA
CASSQDGGTGGEAFF
TGCGCCAGCAGCCAAGATGGCGGGACAGGGGGTGAAGCTTTCTTT
>TRBD1|TRBJ1-1|TRBV6-5|NA
CASSLQGKNTEAFF
TGTGCCAGCAGTTTACAGGGGAAGAACACTGAAGCTTTCTTT
>TRBD2|TRBJ2-5|TRBV28|NA
CASSGREVSMQTQYF
TGTGCCAGCAGTGGGCGGGAGGTTTCAATGCAGACCCAGTACTTC
>TRBD2|TRBJ2-1|TRBV9|few
CASSLPGLAGNEQFF
TGTGCCAGCAGCCTACCGGGACTAGCTGGGAATGAGCAGTTCTTC
>NA|TRBJ1-2|TRBV5-4|NA
CASSLLVGYGYTF
TGTGCCAGCAGCTTGTTGGTAGGGTATGGCTACACCTTC
>TRBD1|TRBJ2-4|TRBV7-3|NA
CASSATGGLAKNIQYF
TGTGCCAGCAGCGCCACAGGGGGGCTAGCCAAAAACATTCAGTACTTC
>NA|TRBJ1-4|TRBV5-1|NA
CASRKGEELFF
TGCGCCAGCAGAAAGGGGGAAGAACTGTTTTTT
>NA|TRBJ1-6|TRBV5-1|NA
CASSLVEGTPLHF
TGCGCCAGCAGCCTGGTGGAGGGGACACCCCTCCACTTT
>TRBD1|TRBJ1-5|TRBV18|NA
CASSPDPETGHQPQHF
TGTGCCAGCTCACCCGACCCGGAGACAGGGCATCAGCCCCAGCATTTT
>NA|TRBJ1-6|TRBV6-1|NA
CASSEAGRDSPLHF
TGTGCCAGCAGTGAAGCGGGGCGGGATTCACCCCTCCACTTT
>NA|TRBJ1-2|TRBV7-2|NA
CASSLLTKIDSRANYGYTF
TGTGCCAGCAGCTTACTCACCAAGATAGACAGCCGGGCTAACTATGGCTACACCTTC
>TRBD1|TRBJ1-4|TRBV5-4|NA
CASSLDPTGVNEKLFF
TGTGCCAGCAGCTTGGACCCGACAGGGGTAAATGAAAAACTGTTTTTT
>NA|TRBJ1-5|TRBV27|NA
CASSYQGSNQPQHF
TGTGCCAGCAGTTACCAGGGAAGCAATCAGCCCCAGCATTTT
>TRBD2|TRBJ2-3|TRBV7-3|NA
CASSLITTSGGPDTQYF
TGTGCCAGCAGCTTAATTACGACTAGCGGGGGTCCAGATACGCAGTATTTT
>NA|TRBJ2-2|TRBV14|NA
CASSQVLGEAGGELFF
TGTGCCAGCAGCCAAGTCTTGGGGGAGGCTGGCGGGGAGCTGTTTTTT
>TRBD1|TRBJ1-6|TRBV3-1/TRBV3-2|once
CASSPVGDRVNSPLHF
TGTGCCAGCAGCCCCGTTGGGGACAGGGTCAATTCACCCCTCCACTTT
>TRBD2|TRBJ2-3|TRBV29-1|NA
CSGRLAGGRTDTQYF
TGCAGCGGCCGACTAGCGGGGGGTCGCACAGATACGCAGTATTTT
>TRBD1|TRBJ2-7|TRBV10-3|NA
CAIWDRGAYEQYF
TGTGCCATCTGGGACAGGGGTGCCTACGAGCAGTACTTC
>NA|TRBJ1-2|TRBV7-8|NA
CASSLYANSGYTF
TGTGCCAGCAGCTTATACGCCAACTCGGGCTACACCTTC
>NA|TRBJ2-1|TRBV29-1|NA
CSVRTISYNEQFF
TGCAGCGTTCGGACAATATCCTACAATGAGCAGTTCTTC
>NA|TRBJ1-2|TRBV19|NA
CASSIGRATNYGYTF
TGTGCCAGTAGTATCGGCAGAGCTACTAACTATGGCTACACCTTC
>NA|TRBJ2-5|TRBV5-6|NA
CASSLSGRGQTQYF
TGTGCCAGCAGCTTGTCGGGAAGAGGCCAGACCCAGTACTTC
>NA|TRBJ1-2|TRBV2|NA
CASMSPNYGYTF
TGTGCCAGCATGAGCCCTAACTATGGCTACACCTTC
>TRBD2|TRBJ2-1|TRBV5-5|NA
CASSPGLAGGRQFF
TGTGCCAGCAGCCCGGGACTAGCGGGAGGGCGACAGTTCTTC
>NA|TRBJ2-7|TRBV3-1/TRBV3-2|NA
CASSRVHEQYF
TGTGCCAGCAGCCGAGTCCACGAGCAGTACTTC
>NA|TRBJ1-1|TRBV5-5|NA
CASSSYSGMNTEAFF
TGTGCCAGCAGCTCGTACAGTGGAATGAACACTGAAGCTTTCTTT
>TRBD1|TRBJ2-3|TRBV30|NA
CAWGTANTQYF
TGTGCCTGGGGGACAGCAAATACGCAGTATTTT
>TRBD2|TRBJ2-7|TRBV9|NA
CASSPRTSGYEQYF
TGTGCCAGCAGCCCCCGGACTAGTGGCTACGAGCAGTACTTC
>NA|TRBJ2-2|TRBV19|once
CASSPRGGSYTGELFF
TGTGCCAGTAGCCCAAGGGGGGGGTCTTACACCGGGGAGCTGTTTTTT
>TRBD1|TRBJ2-4|TRBV5-1|NA
CASSCRNSTGGQAKNIQYF
TGCGCCAGCAGCTGTAGGAACTCCACAGGGGGGCAAGCCAAAAACATTCAGTACTTC
>NA|TRBJ2-1|TRBV6-5|NA
CASSPNPQGHEQFF
TGTGCCAGCAGTCCGAACCCTCAGGGACATGAGCAGTTCTTC
>NA|TRBJ2-3|TRBV3-1/TRBV3-2|NA
CAGSRPGRTTDTQYF
TGTGCCGGCAGCCGCCCCGGGCGTACCACAGATACGCAGTATTTT
>NA|TRBJ2-7|TRBV20-1|once
CSAGDQPHQYF
TGCAGTGCTGGGGATCAACCGCATCAGTACTTC
>NA|TRBJ1-1|TRBV3-1/TRBV3-2|NA
CASSQRAPGGGTEAFF
TGTGCCAGCAGCCAAAGGGCTCCCGGCGGAGGCACTGAAGCTTTCTTT
>NA|TRBJ2-7|TRBV14|NA
CASSQGYEQYF
TGTGCCAGCAGCCAAGGATACGAGCAGTACTTC
>TRBD2|TRBJ2-5|TRBV2|once
CASSEQAGDQETQYF
TGTGCCAGCAGTGAACAAGCGGGGGACCAAGAGACCCAGTACTTC
>TRBD2|TRBJ2-3|TRBV5-1|NA
CASSWGGRTDTQYF
TGCGCCAGCAGCTGGGGGGGACGCACAGATACGCAGTATTTT
>NA|TRBJ2-7|TRBV6-6|NA
CASSPGTQTTYEQYF
TGTGCCAGCAGCCCCGGGACTCAGACGACCTACGAGCAGTACTTC
>NA|TRBJ1-1|TRBV7-2|NA
CASTPSPPKTEAFF
TGTGCCAGCACTCCTTCCCCCCCAAAAACTGAAGCTTTCTTT
>TRBD2|TRBJ2-2|TRBV3-1/TRBV3-2|NA
CASSQGGSNTGELFF
TGTGCCAGCAGCCAGGGGGGGTCTAACACCGGGGAGCTGTTTTTT
>NA|TRBJ1-6|TRBV1|NA
CTSKNGTGPVVVNSPLHF
TGCACCAGCAAGAACGGGACAGGGCCGGTTGTAGTTAATTCACCCCTCCACTTT
>NA|TRBJ2-3|TRBV6-2/TRBV6-3|NA
CASSYGQHPDTQYF
TGTGCCAGCAGCTATGGACAACACCCAGATACGCAGTATTTT
>NA|TRBJ1-1|TRBV7-8|once
CASSPRLEGTEAFF
TGTGCCAGCAGCCCGAGGCTGGAGGGGACTGAAGCTTTCTTT
>NA|TRBJ1-5|TRBV2|NA
CASLAGTGDQPQHF
TGTGCCAGCCTAGCCGGGACGGGCGATCAGCCCCAGCATTTT
>NA|TRBJ1-5|TRBV4-1|NA
CASSQPSVGGRHNQPQHF
TGCGCCAGCAGCCAGCCCTCGGTGGGGGGGCGGCACAATCAGCCCCAGCATTTT
>TRBD1|TRBJ1-5|TRBV6-5|NA
CASRQGAGNQPQHF
TGTGCCAGCAGACAGGGGGCCGGCAATCAGCCCCAGCATTTT
>TRBD2|TRBJ2-2|TRBV4-3|NA
CASSQDSGLAGERTGELFF
TGCGCCAGCAGCCAAGACTCCGGACTAGCGGGGGAGAGGACCGGGGAGCTGTTTTTT